The entry below describes one TCR beta chain. No antigen is known for it. The same CDR3 is also encoded by other DNA sequences in this sample. The data stem from a study of beta chain features in type 1 diabetes. Looking at the study overall: Examined across all samples were some 110,000,000 sorted cells.

Only one heparinised blood draw was taken per donor, and its volume averaged about 120 mL. A sort by CD45RO/CCR7/CD25/CD127/CD95/CD27 yielded CD4+ naive, central memory, regulatory and stem cell-like memory cells. Reverse transcription of all isolated RNA meant that expressed TCRB transcripts were sequenced. TCRdb's copy holds only in-frame clones and misses some; the assay was immunoSEQ multiplex PCR. Of around 240,000 clones in the sample, 16% were seen once. Trimming stripped 0 bases from V and 0 bases from J, with 5 bases between. This CDR3 has 14 amino acids. Per the germline V gene, CDR1 is SGDLS and CDR2 is YYNGEE. Study-wide results and caveats: Moderate yet significant TCRB CDR3 shortening was seen in Type 1 diabetes patients in all four CD4+ subsets. A PCR bias possibly favoring shorter templates would apply equally to patients and controls.

Sequencing was done on a sample of naive CD4+ T cells from blood. The sequence was obtained from a man younger than 45 with type 1 diabetes. The chain links TRBV9 to TRBJ2-3; D is uncertain. The CDR3 bases are TGTGCCAGCAGCGTAGCTGGGAGCACAGATACGCAGTATTTT. It yields the protein CASSVAGSTDTQYF.